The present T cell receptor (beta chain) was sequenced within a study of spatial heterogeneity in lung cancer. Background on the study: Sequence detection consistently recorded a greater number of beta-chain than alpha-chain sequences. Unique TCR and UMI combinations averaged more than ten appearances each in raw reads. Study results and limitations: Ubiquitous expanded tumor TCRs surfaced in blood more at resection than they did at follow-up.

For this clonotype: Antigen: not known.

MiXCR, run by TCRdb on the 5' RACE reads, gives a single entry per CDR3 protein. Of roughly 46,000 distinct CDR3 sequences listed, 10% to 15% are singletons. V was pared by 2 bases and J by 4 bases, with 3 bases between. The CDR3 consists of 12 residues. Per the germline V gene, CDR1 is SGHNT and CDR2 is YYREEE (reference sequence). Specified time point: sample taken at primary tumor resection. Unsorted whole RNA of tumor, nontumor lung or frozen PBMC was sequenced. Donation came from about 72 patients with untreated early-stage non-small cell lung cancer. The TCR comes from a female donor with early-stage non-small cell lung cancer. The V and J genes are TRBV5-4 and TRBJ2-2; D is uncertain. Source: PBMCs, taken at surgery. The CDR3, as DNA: TGTGCCAGCAGCTTTGCCACCGGGGAGCTGTTTTTT. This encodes CASSFATGELFF.